Only a few counts were recorded for the clone carrying this TCR beta chain. PCR was performed using 60 Vbeta and 13 Jbeta primers. The table came from immunoSEQ multiplex PCR; TCRdb's copy has only in-frame clones and leaves some out. The repertoire holds 100,000 to 120,000 clones, with about 61% as singletons. This sample is part of a study of cytomegalovirus exposure and HLA in healthy donors. The sequencing sample was made of PBMCs. This clonotype was sampled from a man younger than 35 in good health and CMV-seropositive.

The CDR3 loop reads CATRDRSYNEQFF. In DNA form, the CDR3 reads TGTGCCACCCGGGACAGGTCCTACAATGAGCAGTTCTTC. This sequence joins TRBV7-2 and TRBJ2-1; TRBD1 aligns across 8 bases. This CDR3 comprises 13 residues. The germline V gene encodes CDR1 SGHTA and CDR2 FQGNSA. V dropped 10 bases and J dropped 1; count of bases not matched to a gene: 3.